The source of this TCR beta chain is a study of blood T cell repertoires in COVID-19. For the study at large: Material from acute and convalescent COVID-19 was sourced from the United States, Italy and Spain. Sample material is recorded as cDNA or gDNA derived from T cells, B-cell-depleted T cells, or PBMCs.

Per the study methods: Reference gene primers were amplified, and this amplification served to estimate nucleated cell counts. The table came from immunoSEQ multiplex PCR; TCRdb's copy has only in-frame clones and leaves some out. V, J and clone size derive from that table, while D and trimming were established from the DNA sequence. The repertoire holds 200,000 to 250,000 clones, 65% to 90% seen once, with roughly 4.2% in the top ten. Per germline, CDR1 LNHNV and CDR2 YYDKDF (reference sequence). CDR3 length equals 15 residues. With 1 base clipped from V and 4 bases from J, the junction kept 4 bases outside the gene matches.

The sequence derives from a man aged 45-60 years with acute or convalescent COVID-19. The chain combines TRBV15 with TRBJ2-1; 7 nucleotides match TRBD2. Source material: peripheral blood. CDR3 sequence reads: CATSRALGGYNEQFF. The DNA of the CDR3 is TGTGCCACCAGCAGAGCCCTCGGGGGGTACAATGAGCAGTTCTTC.